This is a list of T cell receptor beta chains from one sample in a study of T cell repertoires in ileal Crohn's disease. This table comes from immunoSEQ multiplex PCR, and its TCRdb copy is limited to in-frame clones, with some not included. The sample contains about 8,400 clones, 80% of which appear only once. The sequenced sample was ileal tissue. These TCRs come from an adult with Crohn's disease. Both conserved end residues are part of each CDR3. Fields, in order: V gene, J gene, CDR3 protein.

TRBV18	TRBJ2-2	CASSPREAGGNTGELFF
TRBV4-1	TRBJ1-3	CASSQYLSQGSGNTIYF
TRBV7-6	TRBJ1-3	CASSLARTGAGNTIYF
TRBV4-3	TRBJ2-7	CASSQGREALYEQYF
TRBV27	TRBJ1-2	CAGSFAAGFYGYTF
TRBV11-2	TRBJ1-3	CASSLVGTGAAGNTIYF
TRBV25-1	TRBJ2-3	CASSRQGPDTQYF
TRBV5-1	TRBJ1-1	CASSNAGQNTEAFF
TRBV27	TRBJ2-1	CASSLGGLAAHNEQFF
TRBV10-3	TRBJ2-3	CAITPRRETDTQYF
TRBV5-1	TRBJ2-5	CASSVRDWGWEETQYF
TRBV28	TRBJ1-2	CASRNRVGHPANYGYTF
TRBV7-2	TRBJ1-2	CASSWDRGSLVGGYTF
TRBV5-1	TRBJ2-1	CASSLGRAGGNNEQFF
TRBV5-1	TRBJ2-3	CASSLESGIDTQYF
TRBV2	TRBJ2-7	CASSDGGQGLYYEQYF
TRBV30	TRBJ1-3	CAWSLGTVSSGNTIYF
TRBV27	TRBJ1-3	CASKAGAGNTIYF
TRBV29-1	TRBJ1-1	CSVSRGWGTEAFF
TRBV15	TRBJ1-2	CATSPLGDRGGYTF
TRBV2	TRBJ2-3	CASSGGRGATDTQYF
TRBV7-9	TRBJ2-7	CASSPKIGLAGFYEQYF
TRBV6-5	TRBJ2-7	CASSYRGLQGSEQYF
TRBV5-1	TRBJ2-1	CASSLGVGTNEQFF
TRBV15	TRBJ2-5	CATSSRGGGAGETQYF
TRBV4-3	TRBJ2-7	CASSQGAGEAYEQYF
TRBV2	TRBJ1-4	CASSEPPGSVKLFF
TRBV10-1	TRBJ2-2	CASSESLTSGTGELFF
TRBV28	TRBJ1-2	CASSVGVGKMIYTF
TRBV30	TRBJ2-1	CAWSRGPRNEQFF
TRBV19	TRBJ1-2	CASSWRGGLFGDYGYTF
TRBV6-1	TRBJ1-3	CASSEALLMFGNTIYF
TRBV7-6	TRBJ2-7	CASSPSRAEGYEQYF
TRBV6-1	TRBJ2-2	CASSEGASEPGELFF
TRBV18	TRBJ2-3	CASSPDYTDTQYF
TRBV5-1	TRBJ1-3	CASSSKGGQRSGNTIYF
TRBV28	TRBJ2-1	CASTPAGGVYNEQFF
TRBV20-1	TRBJ2-1	CSASRQSEQFF
TRBV19	TRBJ2-2	CASTILASGLGGELFF
TRBV29-1	TRBJ2-1	CSVSFFSTSGKTYEQFF
TRBV7-9	TRBJ1-3	CASSLAPRTGPSSGNTIYF
TRBV6-1	TRBJ2-7	CASSPSRGEQYF
TRBV11-2	TRBJ2-3	CASSFRDPPTDTQYF
TRBV7-6	TRBJ1-5	CASSLLGGGVRNQPQHF
TRBV6-6	TRBJ2-1	CASSYSSNEQFF
TRBV4-2	TRBJ1-3	CASSPGGSSTGNTIYF
TRBV20-1	TRBJ2-1	CSASYGGVQFF
TRBV4-3	TRBJ2-6	CASSQDAGSGANVLTF
TRBV1	TRBJ2-7	CTSSHDPVRTYEQYF
TRBV7-9	TRBJ1-1	CASSLISTEAFF
TRBV7-2	TRBJ1-1	CASSQFSQGEIGAFF
TRBV13	TRBJ2-1	CASSLGVTYNEQFF
TRBV19	TRBJ2-4	CASRTRAGMAKNIQYF
TRBV28	TRBJ2-7	CASSPPAGPLEQYF
TRBV28	TRBJ1-2	CATSVGSYGYTF
TRBV11-2	TRBJ2-3	CASSRISGTGLRTDTQYF
TRBV28	TRBJ2-7	CASRHPGTSFHEQYF
TRBV5-5	TRBJ1-2	CASSQSDPLTF
TRBV6-1	TRBJ1-3	CASSVWGIGQAAGNTIYF
TRBV5-1	TRBJ2-1	CASNLRGSGREDEQFF